The 31 T cell receptor beta chains listed next were all sequenced from one sample in a study of T cell repertoires in cytomegalovirus infection. Their antigens are not known. TCRdb redid the calling of the reads with MiXCR, one entry per CDR3 protein. The sample lists 340,000 or so distinct CDR3 sequences, 20% to 25% seen once, with about an eighth in the top ten. Sequencing used cultured PBMCs, obtained from culture after CMV antigen stimulation. Receptor source: a human donor in good health (CMV status not recorded). Some clones in this sample may be carry-over from other donors' samples.

The V and J genes are TRBV2 and TRBJ2-1, with TRBD1 matching over 7 bases. With 7 bases clipped from V and 5 bases from J, the junction kept 2 bases outside the gene matches. CDR3 size: 12 residues. In germline, CDR1 is SNHLY, CDR2 FYNNEI. As DNA, the CDR3 is TGTGCCAGCATGGGACAGAACAATGAGCAGTTCTTC. It yields the protein CASMGQNNEQFF. Full variable domain (missing parts from reference TRBV2 and TRBJ2-1): EPEVTQTPSHQVTQMGQEVILRCVPISNHLYFYWYRQILGQKVEFLVSFYNNEISEKSEIFDDQFSVERPDGSNFTLKIRSTKLEDSAMYFCASMGQNNEQFFGPGTRLTVL.

This clonotype has just a few counts. This sequence joins TRBV27 and TRBJ2-1, with TRBD2 matching over 13 bases. The CDR3 contains 15 residues. The germline V gene has CDR1 MNHEY and CDR2 SMNVEV (reference sequence). V shed 5 bases, J shed 7 bases, and the junction held 5 bases outside the gene matches. The CDR3 region has the DNA TGTGCCAGCAGTAAACTAGCGGGAGGGTGGAATGAGCAGTTCTTC. Amino acids: CASSKLAGGWNEQFF.

This clonotype was detected a few times. The V gene is TRBV19, the J gene TRBJ1-4; the D gene is possibly TRBD1 (6 bases). Looked up from germline, CDR1 is LNHDA and CDR2 is SQIVND (reference sequence). CDR3 length: 16 amino acids. Trimming stripped 10 bases from V and 3 bases from J, with 21 bases between. The CDR3 DNA reads TGTGCCACTCCTGCGGGGGGCAATCGAGCTAATGAAAAACTGTTTTTT. Translating gives CATPAGGNRANEKLFF.

The chain links TRBV3-1 to TRBJ2-1; D gene ambiguous. V lost 1 base, J lost 0 bases, and 7 bases lay in between. CDR3 size: 15 residues. CDR1 is LGHDT, CDR2 YNNKEL, per germline (reference sequence). This CDR3 is CASSQALRSYNEQFF. The CDR3 DNA reads as TGTGCCAGCAGCCAAGCCCTACGCTCCTACAATGAGCAGTTCTTC.

This clonotype was seen repeatedly, ten times or more. V usage is TRBV7-2 and J usage is TRBJ2-5; D gene unclear. The CDR3 has 14 residues. Trimming took off 2 bases at V and 1 base at J, with 8 bases between the two ends. Per the germline V gene, CDR1 is SGHTA and CDR2 is FQGNSA. The CDR3 sequence is CASSLTGLQETQYF. CDR3 nucleotides: TGTGCCAGCAGCTTAACGGGTCTCCAAGAGACCCAGTACTTC.

This clonotype came up many times. The CDR3 region has the DNA TGTGCCAGCACTCGGGCCCACAATGAGCAGTTCTTC. This gives the protein CASTRAHNEQFF. V gene TRBV7-8 combines with J gene TRBJ2-1; D remains unclear. The CDR3 totals 12 residues. Germline V gene lookup returns CDR1 SGHVS and CDR2 FQNEAQ. Between the trimmed V and J ends, which lost 7 bases and 5 bases, there was a span of 9 bases.

This clonotype was seen a few times. The V gene is TRBV2, the J gene TRBJ1-1; D remains unclear. The length of the CDR3 is 12 residues. CDR1 SNHLY and CDR2 FYNNEI come from the germline V gene. The V end was cut by 7 bases, the J end by 5 bases, with 11 bases between. As DNA, the CDR3 is TGTGCCAGCATCGAGCGCCGGACTGAAGCTTTCTTT. This translates into CASIERRTEAFF.

V usage is TRBV29-1 and J usage is TRBJ1-1, with 7 bases identical to TRBD1. V lost 2 bases and J lost 5; bases outside the gene matches: 5. Germline V gives CDR1 SQVTM, CDR2 ANQGSEA. This CDR3 contains 13 residues. CDR3 in DNA: TGCAGCGTTGAAACAGGGGTTCGGACTGAAGCTTTCTTT. Protein product: CSVETGVRTEAFF.

This clonotype was detected only a few times. J is TRBJ1-6 and V is TRBV20-1; 8 bases match TRBD1. The CDR3 totals 14 residues. V was pared by 6 bases and J by 9 bases, with 10 bases of the junction left unmatched. In germline, CDR1 is DFQATT, CDR2 SNEGSKA (reference sequence). CDR3 amino acids: CSASTTGVGSPLHF. The CDR3, as DNA: TGCAGTGCATCGACGACAGGGGTTGGTTCACCCCTCCACTTT.

This clonotype was seen a few times. CDR3 in DNA: TGTGCCAGCAGTATCCGACTAGCGGGAGGCGGTCTCTACAATGAGCAGTTCTTC. The encoded protein is CASSIRLAGGGLYNEQFF. The chain combines TRBV27 with TRBJ2-1, with 13 bases aligning to TRBD2. CDR1 MNHEY and CDR2 SMNVEV come from the germline V gene (reference sequence). With V trimmed by 5 bases and J by 3 bases, 10 bases remained unmatched. This CDR3 region has 18 residues.

This clonotype occurred many times. The genes are TRBV19 and TRBJ1-5, with no clear D. Germline V gives CDR1 LNHDA, CDR2 SQIVND (reference sequence). V was pared by 2 bases and J by 7 bases, with 15 bases between. The length of the CDR3 is 15 residues. DNA for the CDR3: TGTGCCAGTAGTATATCTGGCATGACGAGGCAGCCCCAGCATTTT. This gives the protein CASSISGMTRQPQHF.

The CDR3 DNA reads TGTGCCAGCAGTCGGACAGGGACTTTCAATCAGCCCCAGCATTTT. Its protein is CASSRTGTFNQPQHF. V usage is TRBV11-2 and J usage is TRBJ1-5; 8 bases agree with TRBD1. Germline trimming cut 6 bases from V and 3 bases from J; bases unmatched to any gene: 7. This CDR3 has 15 residues. From germline, CDR1 is SGHAT and CDR2 FQNNGV. The full variable domain, in which reference TRBV11-2 and TRBJ1-5 provide the parts outside the CDR3, is EAGVAQSPRYKIIEKRQSVAFWCNPISGHATLYWYQQILGQGPKLLIQFQNNGVVDDSQLPKDRFSAERLKGVDSTLKIQPAKLEDSAVYLCASSRTGTFNQPQHFGDGTRLSIL.

The genes are TRBV29-1 and TRBJ1-4; the D gene is possibly TRBD1 (6 bases). The CDR3 runs to 14 residues. Germline V CDR1 and CDR2: SQVTM, ANQGSEA. Trimming stripped 3 bases from V and 1 base from J, with 9 bases between. Here the CDR3 DNA reads TGCAGCGTTGAGGGGGCGGAAACTAATGAAAAACTGTTTTTT. It encodes CSVEGAETNEKLFF.

The table lists this clonotype with a few counts. This sequence joins TRBV7-9 and TRBJ1-1; D not certain. Per the germline V gene, CDR1 is SEHNR and CDR2 is FQNEAQ (reference sequence). The germline V and J ends were trimmed by 4 bases and 8 bases, with 5 bases remaining between them. This CDR3 comprises 10 residues. CDR3 residues: CASSSTEAFF. The DNA of the CDR3 is TGTGCCAGCAGCTCGACCGAAGCTTTCTTT.

The rearrangement links TRBV7-2 to TRBJ1-5; D is perhaps TRBD1 (5 bases). This CDR3 is built from 15 residues. Germline V gene data show CDR1 as SGHTA and CDR2 as FQGNSA. The V end was cut by 0 bases, the J end by 9 bases, with 15 bases between. The CDR3, as DNA: TGTGCCAGCAGCTTAGCTGCGGGACGGGTAGCGCCCCAGCATTTT. The encoded protein is CASSLAAGRVAPQHF.

The V and J genes are TRBV4-1 and TRBJ2-1; 7 bases align to TRBD2. CDR1 MGHRA and CDR2 YSYEKL come from the germline V gene. The CDR3 is made up of 15 amino acids. Germline trimming cut 1 base from V and 4 bases from J; bases unmatched to any gene: 4. In DNA, the CDR3 is TGCGCCAGCAGCCAAGGGGTTAGCGGGTACAATGAGCAGTTCTTC. Translation: CASSQGVSGYNEQFF.

This clonotype occurred many times. The genes are TRBV7-2 and TRBJ2-5, with D tentatively TRBD1 (5 bases). Germline values: CDR1 SGHTA, CDR2 FQGNSA. Trimming shortened V by 3 bases and J by 5 bases, and 13 bases separated the two germline ends. CDR3 length equals 14 residues. This CDR3 reads CASSFGQVFETQYF. The DNA of the CDR3 is TGTGCCAGCAGCTTTGGACAAGTCTTCGAGACCCAGTACTTC. Full variable domain (remainder filled in from reference TRBV7-2 and TRBJ2-5): GAGVSQSPSNKVTEKGKDVELRCDPISGHTALYWYRQSLGQGLEFLIYFQGNSAPDKSGLPSDRFSAERTGGSVSTLTIQRTQQEDSAVYLCASSFGQVFETQYFGPGTRLLVL.

The J gene is TRBJ2-4, the V gene TRBV19; the match to TRBD2 covers 9 bases. The CDR3 is made up of 15 amino acids. The germline gives CDR1 LNHDA, CDR2 SQIVND (reference sequence). The V segment lost 9 bases and the J segment 0 bases; nucleotides outside the gene matches: 6. CDR3 DNA: TGTGCCAGCCGCTCAGCGGGAGGAGCCAAAAACATTCAGTACTTC. Encoded protein: CASRSAGGAKNIQYF.

The chain is built from TRBV2 and TRBJ2-1; D not certain. The CDR3 runs 13 residues. Trimming pared 2 bases from V and 1 base from J, leaving 3 bases between. Germline V lookup: CDR1 SNHLY, CDR2 FYNNEI. CDR3 in amino acids: CASSEQSYNEQFF. The CDR3 DNA sequence: TGTGCCAGCAGTGAACAGTCCTACAATGAGCAGTTCTTC. Looking up the rest from reference TRBV2 and TRBJ2-1 gives the full variable domain: EPEVTQTPSHQVTQMGQEVILRCVPISNHLYFYWYRQILGQKVEFLVSFYNNEISEKSEIFDDQFSVERPDGSNFTLKIRSTKLEDSAMYFCASSEQSYNEQFFGPGTRLTVL.

The table lists this clonotype with many counts. The chain has TRBV28 and TRBJ2-5; maybe TRBD1 (6 bases). From germline, CDR1 is MDHEN and CDR2 SYDVKM. Deletions cut 3 bases from V and 5 bases from J, with 13 bases between. This CDR3 is built from 14 residues. Here the CDR3 reads CASSFPQGSETQYF. The CDR3 coding sequence is TGTGCCAGCAGTTTCCCACAGGGTAGCGAGACCCAGTACTTC. Supplemented by reference TRBV28 and TRBJ2-5, the full variable domain reads DVKVTQSSRYLVKRTGEKVFLECVQDMDHENMFWYRQDPGLGLRLIYFSYDVKMKEKGDIPEGYSVSREKKERFSLILESASTNQTSMYLCASSFPQGSETQYFGPGTRLLVL.

The chain employs TRBV6-5 and TRBJ2-2; the D gene is possibly TRBD2 (6 bases). CDR3 size: 17 residues. Germline V gives CDR1 MNHEY, CDR2 SVGAGI. V was trimmed by 0 bases and J by 7 bases, leaving 18 bases between them. The CDR3 protein is CASSYSRFLGGDGELFF. CDR3 in DNA: TGTGCCAGCAGTTACTCGAGGTTCCTAGGAGGGGACGGGGAGCTGTTTTTT.

V is TRBV2 and J is TRBJ1-5; D uncertain. The CDR3 is 14 amino acids. Deletions cut 6 bases from V and 3 bases from J, with 12 bases between. Germline loops: CDR1 SNHLY, CDR2 FYNNEI. CDR3 DNA: TGTGCCAGCAGGGCCCCGAGCTACAATCAGCCCCAGCATTTT. This gives the protein CASRAPSYNQPQHF.

There are a few counts of this clonotype. The chain employs TRBV6-6 and TRBJ1-2; 7 positions agree with TRBD1. The CDR3 has 15 residues. V gave up 6 bases and J gave up 4 bases; unmatched junction bases: 11. Germline loops: CDR1 MNHNY, CDR2 SVGAGI (reference sequence). This CDR3 is CASSPRQGGGYGYTF. Here the CDR3 DNA reads TGTGCCAGCAGCCCAAGACAGGGAGGGGGCTATGGCTACACCTTC.

This clonotype appeared many times. The chain carries TRBV2 and TRBJ2-1, with TRBD2 matching 8 bases. V shed 8 bases and J 6 bases; nucleotides not matched to a gene: 9. The length of the CDR3 is 14 residues. CDR1 is SNHLY and CDR2 is FYNNEI in the germline V gene. This chain's CDR3 is CASGASGPLNEQFF. The CDR3 coding sequence is TGTGCCAGCGGAGCTAGCGGGCCCCTCAATGAGCAGTTCTTC.

J is TRBJ1-2 and V is TRBV19; D gene uncertain. Trimming shortened V by 0 bases and J by 7 bases, and 18 bases separated the two germline ends. This CDR3 is 16 amino acids long. Per the germline V gene, CDR1 is LNHDA and CDR2 is SQIVND (reference sequence). In nucleotides, the CDR3 is TGTGCCAGTAGTATAGATCTATTGGGCAGTCGTGGTGGCTACACCTTC. Amino acid sequence: CASSIDLLGSRGGYTF.

V and J are TRBV19 and TRBJ1-2; D is perhaps TRBD1 (6 bases). The CDR3 runs 15 residues. Germline V gene sequence: CDR1 LNHDA, CDR2 SQIVND (reference sequence). V was shortened by 7 bases and J by 4 bases, with 19 bases between the two germline ends. Here the CDR3 reads CASTPEGGLGYGYTF. The CDR3, as DNA: TGTGCCAGTACACCTGAGGGGGGGCTCGGCTATGGCTACACCTTC.

This chain joins TRBV5-5 and TRBJ1-6; a weak D match, TRBD1 (6 bases). This CDR3 is 15 amino acids long. Germline V lookup: CDR1 SGHKS, CDR2 YYEKEE (reference sequence). Trimming cost V 5 bases and J 5 bases, with 14 bases left between them. The CDR3 DNA follows: TGTGCCAGCAGATCTACAGGGACCAATAATTCACCCCTCCACTTT. This codes for CASRSTGTNNSPLHF.

The chain has TRBV12-3 or TRBV12-4 and TRBJ1-1; 8 bases align to TRBD1. The CDR3 has 13 residues. V shed 5 bases, J shed 8 bases, and the junction held 7 bases outside the gene matches. CDR3 nucleotides: TGTGCCAGCAGTATGACAGGGGTGGCCGAAGCTTTCTTT. This gives the protein CASSMTGVAEAFF.

This clonotype has a handful of counts. The chain carries TRBV27 and TRBJ1-2; no clear D. Germline CDR1 MNHEY, CDR2 SMNVEV (reference sequence). The CDR3 is 15 amino acids. With 6 bases removed from V and 5 bases from J, the gap between germline ends came to 19 bases. The CDR3 region is CASRALARWGYGYTF. CDR3 nucleotides: TGTGCCAGCAGGGCCTTAGCCCGCTGGGGATATGGCTACACCTTC.

This clonotype has ten or more counts. The chain joins TRBV7-9 to TRBJ2-1, with D perhaps matching TRBD2 (6 bases). With 2 bases removed from V and 3 bases from J, the gap between germline ends came to 14 bases. Germline loops: CDR1 SEHNR, CDR2 FQNEAQ (reference sequence). The CDR3 totals 16 residues. The CDR3 bases are TGTGCCAGCAGCTTACGCGGCGGGATTTACTACAATGAGCAGTTCTTC. Its protein product is CASSLRGGIYYNEQFF.

V is TRBV6-5 and J is TRBJ2-6; TRBD2 agrees at 8 bases. J was trimmed by 3 bases and V by 2 bases; bases with no gene match: 9. CDR3 length: 18 residues. Germline V lookup: CDR1 MNHEY, CDR2 SVGAGI. CDR3 sequence (DNA): TGTGCCAGCAGTTACCGGGAGGGCCTCTTATTTGGGGCCAACGTCCTGACTTTC. It translates to CASSYREGLLFGANVLTF.